This passage covers 21 T cell receptor beta chains from one sample sequenced in a study of T-cell memory formation after mild COVID-19. From the 5' RACE reads, TCRdb called clonotypes with MiXCR, one entry per CDR3 protein. The sample consists of approximately 580,000 distinct CDR3 sequences, roughly 21% of them appearing once. Material: PBMCs or a T cell subset sorted from them (not recorded which). These receptors originate from an adult woman who had mild COVID-19 (a few samples of this study predate the infection). Cell type and time point are not known.

The chain is built from TRBV19 and TRBJ1-1; D might be TRBD1 (5 bases). V was shortened by 4 bases and J by 0 bases, with 15 bases between the two germline ends. The germline V gene has CDR1 LNHDA and CDR2 SQIVND (reference sequence). The CDR3 is made up of 16 amino acids. CDR3 sequence reads: CASSKERRGMNTEAFF. In DNA, the CDR3 is TGTGCCAGTAGTAAAGAGAGAAGGGGCATGAACACTGAAGCTTTCTTT.

This clonotype occurred a few times. The rearrangement links TRBV5-1 to TRBJ2-3; 7 positions match TRBD2. CDR3 length equals 16 residues. CDR1 SGHRS and CDR2 YFSETQ come from the germline V gene. V lost 4 bases and J lost 2; bases outside the gene matches: 10. Written as DNA, the CDR3 is TGCGCCAGCAGCCCTCAGGGAGCGGGGTTCACAGATACGCAGTATTTT. Its translation: CASSPQGAGFTDTQYF.

J is TRBJ2-1 and V is TRBV23-1, with TRBD2 matching over 10 bases. TRBV23-1 is flagged as an ORF with uncertain function. V lost 2 bases to trimming and J lost 7 bases; unmatched junction nucleotides: 5. The CDR3 sequence is 15 residues long. The CDR3, as DNA: TGCGCCAGCAGTCAAGCTAGCGGGGGAGGAAATGAGCAGTTCTTC. Translation: CASSQASGGGNEQFF.

There are a few counts of this clonotype. CDR3 protein: CATKIGGADSNQPQHF. In DNA, the CDR3 is TGTGCCACCAAGATTGGGGGGGCGGATAGCAATCAGCCCCAGCATTTT. V gene TRBV12-3 or TRBV12-4 combines with J gene TRBJ1-5; possible D gene TRBD1, 6 bases. The CDR3 contains 16 residues. The germline V and J ends were trimmed by 10 bases and 0 bases, with 19 bases remaining between them.

This clonotype came up a few times. This CDR3 is CASSLATGGRYEQYF. The CDR3 DNA is TGTGCCAGCAGTTTAGCGACAGGGGGGCGCTACGAGCAGTACTTC. The chain employs TRBV12-3 or TRBV12-4 and TRBJ2-7; 9 positions agree with TRBD1. This CDR3 region has 15 residues. Trimming cost V 0 bases and J 3 bases; bases outside gene matches: 3.

The chain is built from TRBV2 and TRBJ2-2; D is ambiguous. In germline, CDR1 is SNHLY, CDR2 FYNNEI. This CDR3 spans 14 amino acids. V was trimmed by 2 bases and J by 0 bases, leaving 4 bases between them. CDR3 in amino acids: CASSERPNTGELFF. DNA for the CDR3: TGTGCCAGCAGTGAACGGCCGAACACCGGGGAGCTGTTTTTT. Drawing the rest from reference TRBV2 and TRBJ2-2, the complete variable domain is EPEVTQTPSHQVTQMGQEVILRCVPISNHLYFYWYRQILGQKVEFLVSFYNNEISEKSEIFDDQFSVERPDGSNFTLKIRSTKLEDSAMYFCASSERPNTGELFFGEGSRLTVL.

This clonotype has just a few counts. The chain is built from TRBV7-9 and TRBJ2-2, with D possibly being TRBD1 or TRBD2 (5 bases each). The CDR3 sequence is 15 residues long. V was pared by 1 base and J by 5 bases, with 11 bases between. Germline-derived CDR1 and CDR2 are SEHNR and FQNEAQ (reference sequence). Here the CDR3 DNA reads TGTGCCAGCAGCTTAGGAGGGACGAGGACCGGGGAGCTGTTTTTT. It codes for CASSLGGTRTGELFF.

Many counts were recorded for this clonotype. CDR3 bases: TGTGCCAGCAGTTTAGGTAAAAACACTGAAGCTTTCTTT. It yields the protein CASSLGKNTEAFF. V usage is TRBV12-3 or TRBV12-4 and J usage is TRBJ1-1; no clear D. V was clipped by 1 base and J by 2 bases, with 5 bases between them. The CDR3 has 13 residues.

This clonotype was found a few times. This rearrangement joins TRBV27 to TRBJ2-6; D is unresolved. From germline, CDR1 is MNHEY and CDR2 SMNVEV (reference sequence). This CDR3 region has 14 residues. The V end was cut by 2 bases, the J end by 6 bases, with 8 bases between. This CDR3 is CASSLSQAANVLTF. The CDR3 nucleotides read TGTGCCAGCAGTTTAAGCCAGGCGGCCAACGTCCTGACTTTC.

V usage is TRBV12-3 or TRBV12-4 and J usage is TRBJ2-3; 12 positions match TRBD2. V lost 2 bases to trimming and J lost 5 bases; unmatched junction nucleotides: 2. The CDR3 length is 15 residues. The CDR3 here is CASSLQLAGGDTQYF. Written as DNA, the CDR3 is TGTGCCAGCAGTTTACAACTAGCGGGAGGAGATACGCAGTATTTT.

The V and J genes are TRBV3-1 and TRBJ2-2, with D perhaps TRBD2 (5 bases). V lost 4 bases and J lost 6, with 15 bases in between. The V gene's germline CDR1 is LGHDT and CDR2 YNNKEL (reference sequence). This CDR3 contains 15 residues. CDR3 in DNA: TGTGCCAGCAGCCCGGGAACTGCGAGCGCCGGGGAGCTGTTTTTT. Encoded protein: CASSPGTASAGELFF. The full variable domain, rest sourced from reference TRBV3-1 and TRBJ2-2, is DTAVSQTPKYLVTQMGNDKSIKCEQNLGHDTMYWYKQDSKKFLKIMFSYNNKELIINETVPNRFSPKSPDKAHLNLHINSLELGDSAVYFCASSPGTASAGELFFGEGSRLTVL.

The chain joins TRBV6-2 or TRBV6-3 to TRBJ2-5; 8 bases match TRBD1. CDR1 and CDR2 from the germline V gene are MNHEY and SVGEGT. This CDR3 spans 14 amino acids. Losses at the gene ends were 6 bases for V and 1 base for J; bases not matched to a gene: 4. The chain's CDR3 is CASRLGQGQETQYF. DNA of the CDR3: TGTGCCAGCAGACTTGGACAGGGCCAAGAGACCCAGTACTTC.

In its sample, this clonotype was seen a few times. The genes are TRBV11-2 and TRBJ2-2; D unresolved. This CDR3 spans 13 amino acids. Trimming left V 3 bases short and J 4 bases short, with 6 bases between. The germline gives CDR1 SGHAT, CDR2 FQNNGV. The CDR3 spells CASSFQSTGELFF. The CDR3 DNA reads TGTGCCAGCAGCTTTCAAAGCACCGGGGAGCTGTTTTTT.

This chain connects TRBV4-1 to TRBJ1-3; weak D call: TRBD1 (6 bases). This CDR3 has 15 residues. Germline V gives CDR1 MGHRA, CDR2 YSYEKL. The ends were cut back, 0 bases at V and 4 bases at J, with 10 bases in the middle. The DNA for the CDR3 is TGCGCCAGCAGCCAAGAAGCGGGACACGGAAACACCATATATTTT. Its protein is CASSQEAGHGNTIYF.

This clonotype turned up a few times. The V call is TRBV5-1, the J call TRBJ2-5, with TRBD1 identical over 8 bases. J was trimmed by 3 bases and V by 1 base; bases with no gene match: 2. This CDR3 spans 14 amino acids. Germline CDR1 SGHRS, CDR2 YFSETQ. The CDR3 region has the DNA TGCGCCAGCAGCTTGTCGACAGGGGAAGAGACCCAGTACTTC. Translation: CASSLSTGEETQYF.

The V call is TRBV19, the J call TRBJ1-6; D might be TRBD1 (6 bases). CDR3 size: 13 residues. Germline V lookup: CDR1 LNHDA, CDR2 SQIVND (reference sequence). Deletions cut 7 bases from V and 7 bases from J, with 11 bases between. CDR3 sequence: CASKDSLNSPLHF. CDR3 in DNA: TGTGCCAGTAAGGACAGCCTAAATTCACCCCTCCACTTT.

This clonotype has more than one count but fewer than ten. The chain recombines TRBV6-5 with TRBJ1-2; unclear D gene. CDR1 MNHEY and CDR2 SVGAGI come from the germline V gene. The CDR3 is 12 amino acids. Trimming shortened V by 5 bases and J by 8 bases, and 12 bases separated the two germline ends. The chain's CDR3 is CASSEDRGGYTF. The CDR3 DNA reads TGTGCCAGCAGTGAGGACCGCGGGGGCTACACCTTC.

The chain employs TRBV7-9 and TRBJ2-1; the D gene could be TRBD1 or TRBD2 (6 bases each). The germline gives CDR1 SEHNR, CDR2 FQNEAQ (reference sequence). The V and J ends lost 5 bases and 0 bases respectively, with 14 bases between them. This CDR3 spans 16 amino acids. CDR3 nucleotide sequence: TGTGCCAGCAGCCGTCCACAGGGACTCTCCTACAATGAGCAGTTCTTC. Translation: CASSRPQGLSYNEQFF.

The rearrangement links TRBV10-3 to TRBJ2-5; D may match TRBD1 or TRBD2 (5 bases each). The CDR3 has 12 residues. V was clipped by 10 bases and J by 5 bases, with 14 bases between them. Germline V lookup: CDR1 ENHRY, CDR2 SYGVKD. CDR3 sequence: CASGTSVETQYF. The CDR3 bases are TGTGCCAGTGGGACCTCAGTGGAGACCCAGTACTTC.

The V and J genes are TRBV15 and TRBJ2-3; D is perhaps TRBD2 (6 bases). Germline V gives CDR1 LNHNV, CDR2 YYDKDF (reference sequence). The length of the CDR3 is 15 residues. V was clipped by 0 bases and J by 5 bases, with 12 bases between them. CDR3 loop: CATSRDAGLGDTQYF. CDR3 DNA sequence: TGTGCCACCAGCAGAGACGCGGGACTGGGAGATACGCAGTATTTT. Full variable domain (rest looked up from reference TRBV15 and TRBJ2-3): DAMVIQNPRYQVTQFGKPVTLSCSQTLNHNVMYWYQQKSSQAPKLLFHYYDKDFNNEADTPDNFQSRRPNTSFCFLDIRSPGLGDTAMYLCATSRDAGLGDTQYFGPGTRLTVL.

The chain combines TRBV27 with TRBJ2-7; D possibly corresponds to TRBD1 (5 bases). The V end was cut by 2 bases, the J end by 3 bases, with 11 bases between. The CDR3 runs to 14 residues. Germline V CDR1 and CDR2: MNHEY, SMNVEV (reference sequence). The CDR3 is CASSLTAGIYEQYF. The CDR3 DNA follows: TGTGCCAGCAGTTTAACGGCAGGGATCTACGAGCAGTACTTC.